This T cell receptor (beta chain) appears in the sequencing data of a study of early T cells in non-severe SARS-CoV-2 infection. Study context: The input, bulk RNA from unsorted whole blood, was sequenced, and chains were unpaired.

Using its own MiXCR run on the 5' RACE reads, TCRdb lists one record per CDR3 protein. The sample records around 35,000 distinct CDR3 sequences, under 8% being singletons. V was cut by 1 base and J by 5 bases, with 7 bases left in between. This CDR3 is built from 12 residues. Per germline, CDR1 DFQATT and CDR2 SNEGSKA (reference sequence). In its sample, this clonotype was seen a few times. This receptor was obtained from an adult who was a healthcare worker with PCR-confirmed SARS-CoV-2 infection or an uninfected control (not recorded which). The chain links TRBV20-1 to TRBJ2-3; D is uncertain. Source material: whole blood. The CDR3 DNA is TGCAGTGCTAGAGGTTTCGGAGATACGCAGTATTTT. Protein product: CSARGFGDTQYF.